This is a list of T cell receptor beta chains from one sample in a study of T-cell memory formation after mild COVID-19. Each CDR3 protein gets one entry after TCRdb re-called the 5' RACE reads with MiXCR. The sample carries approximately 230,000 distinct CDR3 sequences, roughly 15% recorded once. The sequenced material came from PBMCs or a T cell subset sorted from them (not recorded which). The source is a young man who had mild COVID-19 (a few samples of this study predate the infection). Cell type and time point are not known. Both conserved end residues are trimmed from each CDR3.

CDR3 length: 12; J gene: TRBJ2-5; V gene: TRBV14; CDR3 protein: ASKKDSNQETQY
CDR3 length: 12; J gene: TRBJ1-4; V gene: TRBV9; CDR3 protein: ASSGTATNEKLF
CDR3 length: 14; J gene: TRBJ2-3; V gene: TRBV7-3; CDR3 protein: ASSSRTSGPADTQY
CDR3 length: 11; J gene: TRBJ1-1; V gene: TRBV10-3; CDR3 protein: ASNDNLNTEAF
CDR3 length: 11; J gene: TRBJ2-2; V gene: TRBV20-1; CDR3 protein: SARDRGPGELF
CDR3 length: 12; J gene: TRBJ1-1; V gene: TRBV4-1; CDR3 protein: ASSPKNRAGGAF
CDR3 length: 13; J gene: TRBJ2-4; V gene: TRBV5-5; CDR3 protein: ASSLGGHNYAIQY
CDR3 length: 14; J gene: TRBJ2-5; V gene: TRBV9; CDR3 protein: ASSPNPGLEQETQY
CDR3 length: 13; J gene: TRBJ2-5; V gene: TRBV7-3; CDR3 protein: ASSLESGGIGTQY
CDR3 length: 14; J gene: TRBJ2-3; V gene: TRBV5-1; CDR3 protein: ASSLSSGGGTDTQY
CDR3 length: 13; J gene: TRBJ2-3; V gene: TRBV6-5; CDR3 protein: ASRSAGGQGDTQY
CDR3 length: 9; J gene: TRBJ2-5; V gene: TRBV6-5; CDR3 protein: ASPGAAVEY
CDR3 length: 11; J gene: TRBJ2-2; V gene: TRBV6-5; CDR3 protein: ASSQAGGGELF
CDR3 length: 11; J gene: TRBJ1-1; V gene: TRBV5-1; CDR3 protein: ASSLGFGAEAF
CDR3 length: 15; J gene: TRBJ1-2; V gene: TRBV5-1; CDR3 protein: ASSLASGGWSNYGYT
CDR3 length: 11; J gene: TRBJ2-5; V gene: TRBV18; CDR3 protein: ASSPTDGETQY
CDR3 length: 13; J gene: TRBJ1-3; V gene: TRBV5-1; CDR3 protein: ASSTTQGSGNTIY
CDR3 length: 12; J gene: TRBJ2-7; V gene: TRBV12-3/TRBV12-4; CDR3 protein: ASSTGVNSYEQY
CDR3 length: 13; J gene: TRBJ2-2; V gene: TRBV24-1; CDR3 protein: ATSGTSPDTGELF
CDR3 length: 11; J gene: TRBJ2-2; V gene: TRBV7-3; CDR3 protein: ASSRGLTGELF